These T cell receptor beta chains were read from a single sample in a study of cytomegalovirus exposure and HLA in healthy donors. Sequencing used immunoSEQ multiplex PCR; TCRdb keeps in-frame clones, though not all of them. The table records nearly 300,000 clones, about nine tenths of them present only once. The material sequenced was PBMCs. Receptors were obtained from a middle-aged man in good health and CMV-seropositive. Each CDR3 is given with its conserved first and last residue. Each record gives: D gene, V gene, clone size, J gene, CDR3 DNA, CDR3 protein. A D gene is named only where the DNA matches it firmly. Not every row has a clone size; where given, it reads once, few, many or a size class.

D gene: TRBD1
V gene: TRBV30
clone size: NA
J gene: TRBJ1-1
CDR3 DNA: TGTGCCTGGAGCGGGACAGGGAACACTGAAGCTTTCTTT
CDR3 protein: CAWSGTGNTEAFF

D gene: TRBD2
V gene: TRBV9
clone size: NA
J gene: TRBJ2-1
CDR3 DNA: TGTGCCAGCAGCGTGGAGGGGACTAGCGGGTCTTTTTACAATGAGCAGTTCTTC
CDR3 protein: CASSVEGTSGSFYNEQFF

D gene: TRBD1
V gene: TRBV4-1
clone size: NA
J gene: TRBJ2-7
CDR3 DNA: TGCGCCAGCAGCCAAGCCCCGGGACAGGGCGCTTACGAGCAGTACTTC
CDR3 protein: CASSQAPGQGAYEQYF

D gene: TRBD2
V gene: TRBV7-3
clone size: NA
J gene: TRBJ2-1
CDR3 DNA: TGTGCCAGCAGCCCCAGTATAGCGGGGTACAATGAGCAGTTCTTC
CDR3 protein: CASSPSIAGYNEQFF

D gene: TRBD1
V gene: TRBV7-2
clone size: NA
J gene: TRBJ2-7
CDR3 DNA: TGTGCCAGCAGCTTAGCGTGGACAGGGGTATACGAGCAGTACTTC
CDR3 protein: CASSLAWTGVYEQYF

D gene: TRBD2
V gene: TRBV29-1
clone size: NA
J gene: TRBJ2-5
CDR3 DNA: TGCAGCGTTGAAAATGGGAGCGGGGCACAAGAGACCCAGTACTTC
CDR3 protein: CSVENGSGAQETQYF

D gene: NA
V gene: TRBV2
clone size: NA
J gene: TRBJ2-7
CDR3 DNA: TGTGCCACCTCCGGGGGATCCTACGAGCAGTACTTC
CDR3 protein: CATSGGSYEQYF

D gene: NA
V gene: TRBV5-1
clone size: NA
J gene: TRBJ2-1
CDR3 DNA: TGCGCCAGCAGCTTGGGAGGCAGAGATGAGCAGTTCTTC
CDR3 protein: CASSLGGRDEQFF

D gene: NA
V gene: TRBV28
clone size: NA
J gene: TRBJ2-7
CDR3 DNA: TGTGCCAGCAGTTTTACGGAGTCCTACGAGCAGTACTTC
CDR3 protein: CASSFTESYEQYF

D gene: TRBD2
V gene: TRBV25-1
clone size: NA
J gene: TRBJ2-1
CDR3 DNA: TGTGCCAGCAGTGAAGGCCCAGCGGGAGATTTCTATGAGCAGTTCTTC
CDR3 protein: CASSEGPAGDFYEQFF

D gene: TRBD2
V gene: TRBV19
clone size: NA
J gene: TRBJ2-2
CDR3 DNA: TGTGCCAGTAGTATCGGGCGGGGGTCAACCACCGGGGAGCTGTTTTTT
CDR3 protein: CASSIGRGSTTGELFF

D gene: NA
V gene: TRBV4-1
clone size: NA
J gene: TRBJ2-7
CDR3 DNA: TGCGCCAGCAGCCCTCTAGCGGACAGCTCCTACGAGCAGTACTTC
CDR3 protein: CASSPLADSSYEQYF

D gene: TRBD2
V gene: TRBV28
clone size: NA
J gene: TRBJ2-7
CDR3 DNA: TGTGCCAGCAGTTTAGAGCTAGCGGGAGGGACGAGCTCCTACGAGCAGTACTTC
CDR3 protein: CASSLELAGGTSSYEQYF

D gene: NA
V gene: TRBV11-3
clone size: NA
J gene: TRBJ2-6
CDR3 DNA: TGTGCCAGCAGCTTAGGTCTCTCTGGGGCCAACGTCCTGACTTTC
CDR3 protein: CASSLGLSGANVLTF

D gene: TRBD1
V gene: TRBV15
clone size: NA
J gene: TRBJ2-7
CDR3 DNA: TGTGCCACCAGCAGCCGAAACAGACAGGGGATCTTCTACGAGCAGTACTTC
CDR3 protein: CATSSRNRQGIFYEQYF

D gene: TRBD2
V gene: TRBV7-6
clone size: NA
J gene: TRBJ2-7
CDR3 DNA: TGTGCCAGCAGCTTAGCGACTAGCGGTATCTACGAGCAGTACTTC
CDR3 protein: CASSLATSGIYEQYF

D gene: NA
V gene: TRBV9
clone size: NA
J gene: TRBJ2-5
CDR3 DNA: TGTGCCAGCAGCGTAGAGGATCGGGGGTTGCAGCAGTACTTC
CDR3 protein: CASSVEDRGLQQYF

D gene: NA
V gene: TRBV11-2
clone size: once
J gene: TRBJ2-7
CDR3 DNA: TGTGCCAGCAGCGCCGGACCGGGACACTTGGAGCAGTACTTC
CDR3 protein: CASSAGPGHLEQYF

D gene: NA
V gene: TRBV11-2
clone size: NA
J gene: TRBJ1-1
CDR3 DNA: TGTGCCAGCAAGAGAAGAGGGCCTAACACTGAAGCTTTCTTT
CDR3 protein: CASKRRGPNTEAFF

D gene: NA
V gene: TRBV5-1
clone size: NA
J gene: TRBJ2-1
CDR3 DNA: TGCGCCAGCAGCTTGGCCGGGGTCAATGAGCAGTTCTTC
CDR3 protein: CASSLAGVNEQFF

D gene: TRBD2
V gene: TRBV7-3
clone size: NA
J gene: TRBJ2-3
CDR3 DNA: TGTGCCAGCAGCTTGGGACTAGCGGGAGGGACAGATACGCAGTATTTT
CDR3 protein: CASSLGLAGGTDTQYF

D gene: TRBD1
V gene: TRBV7-3
clone size: NA
J gene: TRBJ1-5
CDR3 DNA: TGTGCCAGCAGCTCGTCCCGGGACAGGGACGCTATCGAGTGGTATAGCAATCAGCCCCAGCATTTT
CDR3 protein: CASSSSRDRDAIEWYSNQPQHF

D gene: TRBD2
V gene: TRBV19
clone size: NA
J gene: TRBJ2-7
CDR3 DNA: TGTGCCAGTAGTATAGGGTGGCAGCGGGAGTTCCCCTACGAGCAGTACTTC
CDR3 protein: CASSIGWQREFPYEQYF

D gene: TRBD2
V gene: TRBV29-1
clone size: NA
J gene: TRBJ2-3
CDR3 DNA: TGCAGCGTTGGTGGCACTAGCGGGAGTGGGATCGCAGATACGCAGTATTTT
CDR3 protein: CSVGGTSGSGIADTQYF

D gene: NA
V gene: TRBV15
clone size: NA
J gene: TRBJ2-7
CDR3 DNA: TGTGCCACCAGCAGGGACAGCTACGAGCAGTACTTC
CDR3 protein: CATSRDSYEQYF

D gene: NA
V gene: TRBV11-2
clone size: NA
J gene: TRBJ1-3
CDR3 DNA: TGTGCCAGCAGCTTAGAGGCATTCCCAGGGGACACCATATATTTT
CDR3 protein: CASSLEAFPGDTIYF

D gene: NA
V gene: TRBV5-1
clone size: few
J gene: TRBJ2-5
CDR3 DNA: TGCGCCAGCAGCTTGTCCCAGGGGCAAGAGACCCAGTACTTC
CDR3 protein: CASSLSQGQETQYF

D gene: TRBD1
V gene: TRBV10-1
clone size: NA
J gene: TRBJ1-4
CDR3 DNA: TGCGCCAGCAGTGATCGGACAGGGGGGGATGAAAAACTGTTTTTT
CDR3 protein: CASSDRTGGDEKLFF

D gene: NA
V gene: TRBV19
clone size: few
J gene: TRBJ1-2
CDR3 DNA: TGTGCCAGTGGGGGGGGCGGACATGGCTACACCTTC
CDR3 protein: CASGGGGHGYTF

D gene: NA
V gene: TRBV19
clone size: NA
J gene: TRBJ1-1
CDR3 DNA: TGTGCCAGTACCTGGGGGGGGACCCCTGAAGCTTTCTTT
CDR3 protein: CASTWGGTPEAFF

D gene: NA
V gene: TRBV4-3
clone size: NA
J gene: TRBJ2-7
CDR3 DNA: TGCGCCAGCAGCCAAGATCCAAGACAGACCTACGAGCAGTACTTC
CDR3 protein: CASSQDPRQTYEQYF

D gene: NA
V gene: TRBV5-1
clone size: NA
J gene: TRBJ2-7
CDR3 DNA: TGCGCCAGCAGCTTGGGCGGAACAACCCCTCGGGGCGAGCAGTACTTC
CDR3 protein: CASSLGGTTPRGEQYF

D gene: TRBD2
V gene: TRBV28
clone size: NA
J gene: TRBJ2-7
CDR3 DNA: TGTGCCAGCAGTTTGGGGGCGGGAGGGCCGGACTACGAGCAGTACTTC
CDR3 protein: CASSLGAGGPDYEQYF

D gene: TRBD2
V gene: TRBV5-4
clone size: few
J gene: TRBJ2-4
CDR3 DNA: TGTGCCAGCAGCTTGGTGCTAGCGGGAGCCAAAAACATTCAGTACTTC
CDR3 protein: CASSLVLAGAKNIQYF

D gene: TRBD1
V gene: TRBV6-1
clone size: NA
J gene: TRBJ1-1
CDR3 DNA: TGTGCCAGCAGCAGGGACAGCTTAAAAGCTTTCTTT
CDR3 protein: CASSRDSLKAFF

D gene: TRBD1
V gene: TRBV7-9
clone size: NA
J gene: TRBJ2-2
CDR3 DNA: TGTGCCAGCAGCCGGGACAGGGGGCTGGCGCGGGACGCACCCGGGGAGCTGTTTTTT
CDR3 protein: CASSRDRGLARDAPGELFF

D gene: NA
V gene: TRBV11-2
clone size: NA
J gene: TRBJ1-2
CDR3 DNA: TGTGCCAGCAGGCCAATTCGGGGGGACTATGGCTACACCTTC
CDR3 protein: CASRPIRGDYGYTF

D gene: NA
V gene: TRBV7-3
clone size: NA
J gene: TRBJ1-1
CDR3 DNA: TGTGCCAGCAGCCTAGGGGGGGGCAGAGGCACTGAAGCTTTCTTT
CDR3 protein: CASSLGGGRGTEAFF

D gene: NA
V gene: TRBV10-1
clone size: NA
J gene: TRBJ2-2
CDR3 DNA: TGCGCCAGCAGTGAGTCGGGCGTAGGGAACACCGGGGAGCTGTTTTTT
CDR3 protein: CASSESGVGNTGELFF

D gene: NA
V gene: TRBV19
clone size: NA
J gene: TRBJ2-5
CDR3 DNA: TGTGCCAGTAGTCCGCCGTCGAGTAGGACCCAGTACTTC
CDR3 protein: CASSPPSSRTQYF

D gene: TRBD1
V gene: TRBV28
clone size: NA
J gene: TRBJ1-1
CDR3 DNA: TGTGCCAGCAGTTTACCTAACAGGGGACGGAACACTGAAGCTTTCTTT
CDR3 protein: CASSLPNRGRNTEAFF

D gene: TRBD2
V gene: TRBV27
clone size: NA
J gene: TRBJ2-1
CDR3 DNA: TGTGCCAGCAGTATGCGGGAGCCCTACAATGAGCAGTTCTTC
CDR3 protein: CASSMREPYNEQFF

D gene: NA
V gene: TRBV28
clone size: NA
J gene: TRBJ1-5
CDR3 DNA: TGTGCCAGCAGTGTGGACAGTTTCAATCAGCCCCAGCATTTT
CDR3 protein: CASSVDSFNQPQHF

D gene: TRBD1
V gene: TRBV28
clone size: NA
J gene: TRBJ1-2
CDR3 DNA: TGTGCCAGCAGGTTGACAGGGGGTGGCTACACCTTC
CDR3 protein: CASRLTGGGYTF

D gene: NA
V gene: TRBV4-1
clone size: NA
J gene: TRBJ2-7
CDR3 DNA: TGCGCCAGCAGCCAAGCGACCCCCGGGGAGCAGTACTTC
CDR3 protein: CASSQATPGEQYF

D gene: NA
V gene: TRBV5-6
clone size: NA
J gene: TRBJ2-5
CDR3 DNA: TGTGCCAGCAGCCCCCATCCCCGCCCTGGGGCAGAGACCCAGTACTTC
CDR3 protein: CASSPHPRPGAETQYF

D gene: TRBD1
V gene: TRBV7-9
clone size: NA
J gene: TRBJ2-7
CDR3 DNA: TGTGCCAGCAGCCACAGGGGATACGAGCAGTACTTC
CDR3 protein: CASSHRGYEQYF